Below are 27 T cell receptor beta chains sequenced from a single sample in a study of blood T cell repertoires in COVID-19. Using immunoSEQ multiplex PCR, the repertoire was profiled, and TCRdb retains in-frame clones only, with some absent. The sample has approximately 330,000 clones; nearly 90% are singletons. The sequencing input was peripheral blood. The origin of the receptors is a middle-aged woman with COVID-19, enrolled during active disease.

The genes are TRBV7-6 and TRBJ2-3; 11 bases are a match to TRBD2. The ends lost 3 bases at V and 1 base at J; junction bases unmatched: 6. Germline-derived CDR1 and CDR2 are SGHVS and FNYEAQ. This CDR3 is 17 amino acids long. The CDR3 loop is CASSLGTSGPRTDTQYF. The CDR3 region has the DNA TGTGCCAGCAGCTTGGGGACTAGCGGCCCCCGCACAGATACGCAGTATTTT.

Turning to this clone: Other nucleotide sequences from this sample produce the same CDR3. This rearrangement joins TRBV2 to TRBJ1-1; D might be TRBD1 (5 bases). The CDR3 contains 14 residues. Germline V gene lookup returns CDR1 SNHLY and CDR2 FYNNEI. Trimming took off 9 bases at V and 4 bases at J, with 18 bases between the two ends. CDR3 loop: CARNPGGVSTEAFF. The CDR3 DNA follows: TGTGCCAGAAACCCGGGGGGAGTATCCACTGAAGCTTTCTTT.

This sequence joins TRBV5-4 and TRBJ2-7; 9 nucleotides agree with TRBD2. CDR1 is SGHNT, CDR2 YYREEE, per germline (reference sequence). With 1 base clipped from V and 6 bases from J, the junction kept 8 bases outside the gene matches. The CDR3 runs to 15 residues. The CDR3 loop reads CASSLRAGGPGEQYF. CDR3 nucleotides: TGTGCCAGCAGCTTGCGTGCGGGGGGGCCGGGCGAGCAGTACTTC.

V gene TRBV19 combines with J gene TRBJ2-7; 7 bases align to TRBD1. The CDR3 is 14 amino acids. In germline, CDR1 is LNHDA, CDR2 SQIVND (reference sequence). V was clipped by 10 bases and J by 2 bases; unmatched bases: 11. CDR3 amino acids: CATSPRGLPYEQYF. The CDR3 DNA reads as TGTGCCACTTCCCCGAGGGGGCTTCCCTACGAGCAGTACTTC. Together with reference TRBV19 and TRBJ2-7, the CDR3 gives the full variable domain: DGGITQSPKYLFRKEGQNVTLSCEQNLNHDAMYWYRQDPGQGLRLIYYSQIVNDFQKGDIAEGYSVSREKKESFPLTVTSAQKNPTAFYLCATSPRGLPYEQYFGPGTRLTVT.

This chain links TRBV19 with TRBJ2-7; 9 nucleotides line up with TRBD1. V trimming: 4 bases; J trimming: 3 bases; junction bases outside the gene matches: 10. Germline values: CDR1 LNHDA, CDR2 SQIVND (reference sequence). The CDR3 contains 16 residues. In DNA, the CDR3 is TGTGCCAGTAGTAGACTTGGGACAGGGCTGGGCTACGAGCAGTACTTC. Its protein product is CASSRLGTGLGYEQYF.

This CDR3 is CASSTTGGQPNQPQHF. The CDR3 DNA is TGTGCCAGCAGCACAACAGGGGGACAACCCAATCAGCCCCAGCATTTT. The chain couples TRBV4-2 to TRBJ1-5, with TRBD1 matching 8 bases. Germline V gives CDR1 LGHNA, CDR2 YNFKEQ. This CDR3 region has 16 residues. V gave up 5 bases and J gave up 3 bases; unmatched junction bases: 9.

CDR3 nucleotide sequence: TGTGCCAGCACTAGACTTACTGCCCCCACCGGGGAGCTGTTTTTT. It specifies CASTRLTAPTGELFF. The chain uses TRBV2 and TRBJ2-2; no clear D gene. The length of the CDR3 is 15 residues. Germline V gives CDR1 SNHLY, CDR2 FYNNEI. Trimming stripped 7 bases from V and 4 bases from J, with 16 bases between.

The gene calls are TRBV5-1 and TRBJ1-1, with 7 bases fitting TRBD1. J gave up 7 bases and V 4 bases, and 7 bases lay outside the gene matches. CDR1 is SGHRS, CDR2 YFSETQ, per germline. The CDR3 runs 13 residues. The CDR3 DNA sequence: TGCGCCAGCAGCAAGGGACAGAGGAATGAAGCTTTCTTT. Translation: CASSKGQRNEAFF.

CDR3 loop: CASSPPGQGYEQYF. The CDR3, as DNA: TGTGCCAGCAGTCCCCCGGGACAGGGCTACGAGCAGTACTTC. J is TRBJ2-7 and V is TRBV6-2 or TRBV6-3; the match to TRBD1 covers 9 bases. V lost 5 bases, J lost 3 bases, and 5 bases stayed unmatched. Germline CDR1 reads MNHEY; CDR2 reads SVGEGT. The CDR3 consists of 14 residues.

The chain employs TRBV28 and TRBJ1-6, with 10 bases matching TRBD1. Germline V gene data show CDR1 as MDHEN and CDR2 as SYDVKM. CDR3 size: 18 residues. V shed 2 bases, J shed 7 bases, and the junction held 11 bases outside the gene matches. CDR3 in DNA: TGTGCCAGCAGTTTAGCCGACCGGGACAGGGGAAGGAATTCACCCCTCCACTTT. Its protein product is CASSLADRDRGRNSPLHF.

The chain joins TRBV6-5 to TRBJ2-1; weak D call: TRBD1 (6 bases). Trimming took off 6 bases at V and 3 bases at J, with 12 bases between the two ends. This CDR3 comprises 14 residues. The germline CDR1 and CDR2 sequences are MNHEY and SVGAGI. CDR3 bases: TGTGCCAGCAGGAAACGGGACAACTACAATGAGCAGTTCTTC. Translated: CASRKRDNYNEQFF.

The chain carries TRBV28 and TRBJ1-4, with no clear D. Looked up from germline, CDR1 is MDHEN and CDR2 is SYDVKM. CDR3 size: 15 residues. V was pared by 7 bases and J by 8 bases, with 20 bases between. CDR3 bases: TGTGCCAGCAAGGTTACGACTCCGGGAGGGGAAAAACTGTTTTTT. Protein sequence: CASKVTTPGGEKLFF.

Only one count was recorded for this clone. The chain is built from TRBV7-9 and TRBJ2-5; TRBD1 aligns across 7 bases. The CDR3 runs to 15 residues. After removal of 5 bases from V and 4 bases from J, the junction contained 10 bases not matched to a gene. The germline V gene has CDR1 SEHNR and CDR2 FQNEAQ (reference sequence). CDR3 in DNA: TGTGCCAGCAGCCCTAACAGGGGTGGGGCAGAGACCCAGTACTTC. Amino acids: CASSPNRGGAETQYF. Based on the CDR3 plus reference TRBV7-9 and TRBJ2-5, the full variable domain is DTGVSQNPRHKITKRGQNVTFRCDPISEHNRLYWYRQTLGQGPEFLTYFQNEAQLEKSRLLSDRFSAERPKGSFSTLEIQRTEQGDSAMYLCASSPNRGGAETQYFGPGTRLLVL.

The J gene is TRBJ1-2, the V gene TRBV7-8, with TRBD1 identical over 9 bases. Per germline, CDR1 SGHVS and CDR2 FQNEAQ. CDR3 length equals 16 residues. V dropped 1 base and J dropped 4; count of bases not matched to a gene: 7. The CDR3 region has the DNA TGTGCCAGCAGCTTAGGGAGGACAGGGGTTACCTATGGCTACACCTTC. It encodes CASSLGRTGVTYGYTF. The full variable domain, its missing parts supplied by reference TRBV7-8 and TRBJ1-2, is GAGVSQSPRYKVAKRGQDVALRCDPISGHVSLFWYQQALGQGPEFLTYFQNEAQLDKSGLPSDRFFAERPEGSVSTLKIQRTQQEDSAVYLCASSLGRTGVTYGYTFGSGTRLTVV.

The chain combines TRBV25-1 with TRBJ2-5; 9 positions agree with TRBD2. This CDR3 comprises 15 residues. Looked up from germline, CDR1 is MGHDK and CDR2 is SYGVNS. J gave up 1 base and V 6 bases, and 6 bases lay outside the gene matches. CDR3 in DNA: TGTGCCAGCAGGATGGCTAGCGGGGCCCAAGAGACCCAGTACTTC. As protein: CASRMASGAQETQYF. The whole variable domain, filled in from reference TRBV25-1 and TRBJ2-5, reads EADIYQTPRYLVIGTGKKITLECSQTMGHDKMYWYQQDPGMELHLIHYSYGVNSTEKGDLSSESTVSRIRTEHFPLTLESARPSHTSQYLCASRMASGAQETQYFGPGTRLLVL.

The chain is built from TRBV5-1 and TRBJ2-6; D not resolved. CDR3 size: 15 residues. Between the trimmed V and J ends, which lost 4 bases and 0 bases, there was a span of 8 bases. Per germline, CDR1 SGHRS and CDR2 YFSETQ. The CDR3 here is CASSLLGSGANVLTF. As DNA, the CDR3 is TGCGCCAGCAGCCTTCTAGGCTCTGGGGCCAACGTCCTGACTTTC.

The sample holds a few counts of this clone. The V call is TRBV6-5, the J call TRBJ1-1, with 7 nucleotides matching TRBD1. The CDR3 loop spans 14 amino acids. J lost 10 bases, V lost 2 bases, and 10 bases had no gene match. Germline CDR1 is MNHEY and CDR2 is SVGAGI. The DNA of the CDR3 is TGTGCCAGCAGTTACGGGACAGCTCTTGATGGAGCTTTCTTT. Residues: CASSYGTALDGAFF.

The gene calls are TRBV10-1 and TRBJ2-7, with TRBD1 matching over 9 bases. Germline-derived CDR1 and CDR2 are WNHNN and SYGVQD (reference sequence). V was pared by 6 bases and J by 7 bases, with 4 bases of the junction left unmatched. This CDR3 has 12 amino acids. The CDR3 DNA sequence: TGCGCCAGCAGCGACAGGGGGGGAGAGCAGTACTTC. It codes for CASSDRGGEQYF.

The gene calls are TRBV4-3 and TRBJ2-2; no reliable D call. This CDR3 spans 14 amino acids. Germline loops: CDR1 LGHNA, CDR2 YSLEER. With 0 bases removed from V and 6 bases from J, the gap between germline ends came to 8 bases. The CDR3 reads CASSQDEVPGELFF. CDR3 coding DNA: TGCGCCAGCAGCCAAGATGAGGTACCCGGGGAGCTGTTTTTT.

The chain carries TRBV27 and TRBJ1-5, with D uncertain. The ends were cut back, 3 bases at V and 0 bases at J, with 9 bases in the middle. This CDR3 has 15 residues. The germline gives CDR1 MNHEY, CDR2 SMNVEV (reference sequence). CDR3 bases: TGTGCCAGCAGTTTTATCGCAGATAGCAATCAGCCCCAGCATTTT. Translated: CASSFIADSNQPQHF.

The J gene is TRBJ1-1, the V gene TRBV9; D is uncertain. The V and J ends lost 0 bases and 4 bases respectively, with 19 bases between them. The CDR3 sequence is 17 residues long. Germline V CDR1 and CDR2: SGDLS, YYNGEE. DNA for the CDR3: TGTGCCAGCAGCGTAGACCCCGCCGGCGGTCTCATCACTGAAGCTTTCTTT. Translating it yields CASSVDPAGGLITEAFF.

The gene calls are TRBV19 and TRBJ1-1, with D perhaps matching TRBD1 (5 bases). The length of the CDR3 is 14 residues. From germline, CDR1 is LNHDA and CDR2 SQIVND (reference sequence). Trimming stripped 7 bases from V and 3 bases from J, with 15 bases between. The CDR3 is CASTVVPGDTEAFF. The DNA for the CDR3 is TGTGCCAGTACCGTGGTCCCGGGGGACACTGAAGCTTTCTTT. The variable domain in full, with the rest retrieved from reference TRBV19 and TRBJ1-1, is DGGITQSPKYLFRKEGQNVTLSCEQNLNHDAMYWYRQDPGQGLRLIYYSQIVNDFQKGDIAEGYSVSREKKESFPLTVTSAQKNPTAFYLCASTVVPGDTEAFFGQGTRLTVV.

This chain uses TRBV10-2 with TRBJ1-1, with D unresolved. CDR3 length: 15 residues. Between the trimmed V and J ends, which lost 3 bases and 1 base, there was a span of 12 bases. Per germline, CDR1 WSHSY and CDR2 SAAADI. CDR3 region: CASSDEGRENTEAFF. CDR3 bases: TGCGCCAGCAGTGACGAAGGGAGGGAGAACACTGAAGCTTTCTTT.

V gene TRBV7-2 combines with J gene TRBJ2-3; 7 nucleotides align to TRBD2. V shed 2 bases and J 1 base; nucleotides not matched to a gene: 6. The CDR3 covers 16 residues. Per germline, CDR1 SGHTA and CDR2 FQGNSA. CDR3 bases: TGTGCCAGCAGCTTACACGGGAGCGGGGGCACAGATACGCAGTATTTT. Translated: CASSLHGSGGTDTQYF.

This rearrangement joins TRBV10-3 to TRBJ1-2, with a possible D match to TRBD1 (6 bases). Germline CDR1 ENHRY, CDR2 SYGVKD. V was shortened by 5 bases and J by 6 bases, with 19 bases between the two germline ends. The CDR3 spans 15 residues. CDR3 in DNA: TGTGCCATCAGTCGACCCGCGACAGGACCTCATGGCTACACCTTC. Protein product: CAISRPATGPHGYTF.

The chain uses TRBV24-1 and TRBJ2-1, with TRBD2 as a possible D gene (5 bases). From germline, CDR1 is KGHDR and CDR2 SFDVKD. V gave up 4 bases and J gave up 5 bases, with 14 bases separating them. The CDR3 consists of 15 residues. The CDR3 sequence: CATSERFGGNNEQFF. As DNA, the CDR3 is TGTGCCACCAGTGAACGATTCGGAGGAAACAATGAGCAGTTCTTC.

The J gene is TRBJ1-1, the V gene TRBV7-2; 10 positions match TRBD1. This CDR3 has 15 residues. Germline V gene data show CDR1 as SGHTA and CDR2 as FQGNSA. The ends lost 8 bases at V and 7 bases at J; junction bases unmatched: 13. CDR3 coding DNA: TGTGCCAGCGGCAGATATGACAGGGGGCACGGTGAAGCTTTCTTT. Protein sequence: CASGRYDRGHGEAFF.